A selection of T cell receptor beta chains follows, all from one sample in a study of T cell changes during pregnancy in multiple sclerosis. Some clones are missing from TCRdb's copy, which holds only in-frame ones; the method was immunoSEQ multiplex PCR. The sample lists more than 65,000 clones; approximately 90% were seen once. The specimen was peripheral blood, collected in the first trimester of pregnancy. These receptors all come from a female donor with multiple sclerosis, enrolled in a pregnancy study. CDR3s include the opening cysteine and the closing phenylalanine or tryptophan. A row's size may be missing; if present it is once, few, many or a size class.

V,size,J,CDR3
TRBV10-3,-,TRBJ2-1,CAIAGSSYNEQFF
TRBV18,-,TRBJ2-6,CASSPQGALGANVLTF
TRBV7-3,-,TRBJ2-2,CASRLQGELISGELFF
TRBV25-1,-,TRBJ2-7,CASSERGQGPLYEQYF
TRBV11-2,-,TRBJ2-4,CASSLGHAGWDIQYF
TRBV9,-,TRBJ2-7,CASSVAPGLLIGEQYF
TRBV28,-,TRBJ1-1,CASTESDRGRWTEAFF
TRBV6-5,once,TRBJ2-4,CASRPAGRTMIQYF
TRBV6-1,-,TRBJ2-5,CASSRGRGETQYF
TRBV7-9,-,TRBJ1-5,CASSPSTGKVGQPQHF
TRBV10-3,-,TRBJ2-1,CAISEVDSNEQFF
TRBV19,once,TRBJ1-4,CASRDSHFATNEKLFF
TRBV30,-,TRBJ2-7,CAWSLDRALYEQYF
TRBV28,-,TRBJ1-2,CASVTGQGVFYGYTF
TRBV19,-,TRBJ1-1,CASSTSQGMNTEAFF
TRBV11-3,-,TRBJ2-3,CASSLDGPGQGADTQYF
TRBV10-3,-,TRBJ2-1,CAISERDGVDEQFF
TRBV30,-,TRBJ1-5,CAWAGQGGSNQPQHF
TRBV4-3,-,TRBJ2-5,CASSQEWTEETQYF
TRBV30,-,TRBJ2-1,CAWKGGRSYNEQFF
TRBV5-4,-,TRBJ2-7,CASSLDRSYEQYF
TRBV29-1,-,TRBJ2-3,CSVPPLAGATDTQYF
TRBV7-2,-,TRBJ1-1,CASSLTGEAFF
TRBV28,-,TRBJ2-3,CASRANRGRRTDTQYF
TRBV30,-,TRBJ2-2,CAWTWTANTGELFF
TRBV5-1,-,TRBJ1-1,CASSPTGGITEAFF
TRBV10-3,-,TRBJ2-7,CAISEGTPPFYEQYF
TRBV5-1,-,TRBJ2-7,CASSLERGASYEQYF
TRBV19,-,TRBJ1-5,CASSPWGGNQPQHF
TRBV30,-,TRBJ2-5,CASKYLGQQFEAQYF
TRBV4-1,-,TRBJ1-4,CASSQDRGGRADVNEKLFF
TRBV11-2,-,TRBJ2-2,CASSGLTVTNTGELFF
TRBV25-1,-,TRBJ2-1,CASSRGSYNEQFF
TRBV11-3,-,TRBJ1-1,CASSWTPNTEAFF
TRBV13,-,TRBJ2-7,CASSLGSPKGGSYEQYF